This TCR beta chain came from a study of T cells after yellow fever vaccination. For the study at large: For low cell numbers, libraries were made with SMART-Seq v4 Ultra Low Input. Study-wide results and caveats: By day 5 rather than day 15, the secondary response had peaked, though it was weaker. Only a small proportion of the clonotypes turned up in both the CD4 and the CD8 compartments, likely arising from convergent recombination.

The V segment lost 6 bases and the J segment 2 bases; nucleotides outside the gene matches: 21. Germline loops: CDR1 DFQATT, CDR2 SNEGSKA (reference sequence). The CDR3 length is 18 residues. 5'RACE template switching added a universal primer site and UMIs to TCR cDNA. MiXCR, run by TCRdb on the 5' RACE reads, gives a single entry per CDR3 protein. The data show almost 600,000 distinct CDR3 sequences, 13% seen once. With respect to this clonotype: What it binds is not known.

The V call is TRBV20-1, the J call TRBJ1-2, with 7 bases identical to TRBD1. This TCR was sampled from a man between 25 and 39 years old who received the YFV17D yellow fever vaccine. Here the sequenced sample was PBMCs, taken on the day of the yellow fever booster vaccination. The CDR3 sequence is CSAPPTDRERVGNYGYTF. DNA of the CDR3: TGCAGTGCGCCCCCGACTGACAGGGAACGAGTAGGGAACTATGGCTACACCTTC.